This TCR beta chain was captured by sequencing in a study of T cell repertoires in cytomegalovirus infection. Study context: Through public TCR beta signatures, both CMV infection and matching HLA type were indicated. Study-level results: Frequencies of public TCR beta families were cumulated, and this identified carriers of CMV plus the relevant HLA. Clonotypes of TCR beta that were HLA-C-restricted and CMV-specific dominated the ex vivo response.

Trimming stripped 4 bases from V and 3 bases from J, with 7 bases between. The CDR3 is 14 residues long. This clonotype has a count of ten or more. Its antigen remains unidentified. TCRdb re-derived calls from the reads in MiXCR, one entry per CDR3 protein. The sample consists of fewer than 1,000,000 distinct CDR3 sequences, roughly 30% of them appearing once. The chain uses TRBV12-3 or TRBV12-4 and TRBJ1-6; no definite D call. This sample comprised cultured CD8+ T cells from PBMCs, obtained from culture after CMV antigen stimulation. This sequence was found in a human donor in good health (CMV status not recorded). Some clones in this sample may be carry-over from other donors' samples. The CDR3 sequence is CASSSGVYNSPLHF. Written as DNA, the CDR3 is TGTGCCAGCAGTTCCGGGGTCTATAATTCACCCCTCCACTTT.